Here is one TCR beta chain with its context. This record belongs to a study of blood T cell repertoires in COVID-19. Study at large: Whether acute or convalescent, the COVID-19 samples came from the United States, Italy and Spain. The analysed material was cDNA or gDNA that came from T cells, B-cell-depleted T cells, or PBMCs.

Participants came from some 23 US areas, aged about 18 to 89 years. Deletions cut 2 bases from V and 3 bases from J, with 10 bases between. CDR1 is LNHDA and CDR2 is SQIVND in the germline V gene (reference sequence). The CDR3 length is 14 residues. Original data processing: Cell counts per sample came from amplifying reference gene primers. This table comes from immunoSEQ multiplex PCR, and its TCRdb copy is limited to in-frame clones, with some not included. The DNA was the basis for D and trimming; V, J and clone size are from that table. The table includes roughly 150,000 clones, about 80% detected once.

The sample consisted of PBMCs or T cells enriched from blood (not recorded which). The receptor comes from a woman in her 70s in a cohort exposed to, infected with or recovered from COVID-19 (not recorded which). The V gene is TRBV19, the J gene TRBJ1-2; a possible D gene is TRBD1 (5 bases). The CDR3 sequence: CASSIKGRHYGYTF. In nucleotides, the CDR3 is TGTGCCAGTAGTATAAAGGGGCGTCACTATGGCTACACCTTC.